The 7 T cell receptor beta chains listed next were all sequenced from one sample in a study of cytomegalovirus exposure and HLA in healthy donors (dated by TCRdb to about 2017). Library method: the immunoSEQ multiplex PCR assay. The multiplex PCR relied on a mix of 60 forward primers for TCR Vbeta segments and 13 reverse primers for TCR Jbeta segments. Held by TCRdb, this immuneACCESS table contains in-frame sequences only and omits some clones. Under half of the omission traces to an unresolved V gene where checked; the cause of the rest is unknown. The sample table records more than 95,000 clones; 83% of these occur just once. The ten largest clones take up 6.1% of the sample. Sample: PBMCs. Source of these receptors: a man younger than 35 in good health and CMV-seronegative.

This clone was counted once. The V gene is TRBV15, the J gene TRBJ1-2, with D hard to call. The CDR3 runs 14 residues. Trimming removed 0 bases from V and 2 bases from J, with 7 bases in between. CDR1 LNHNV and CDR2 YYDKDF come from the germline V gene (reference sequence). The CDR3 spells CATSRDRQNYGYTF. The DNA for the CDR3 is TGTGCCACCAGCAGAGATAGACAAAACTATGGCTACACCTTC. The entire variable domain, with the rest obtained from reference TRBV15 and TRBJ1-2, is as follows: DAMVIQNPRYQVTQFGKPVTLSCSQTLNHNVMYWYQQKSSQAPKLLFHYYDKDFNNEADTPDNFQSRRPNTSFCFLDIRSPGLGDTAMYLCATSRDRQNYGYTFGSGTRLTVV.

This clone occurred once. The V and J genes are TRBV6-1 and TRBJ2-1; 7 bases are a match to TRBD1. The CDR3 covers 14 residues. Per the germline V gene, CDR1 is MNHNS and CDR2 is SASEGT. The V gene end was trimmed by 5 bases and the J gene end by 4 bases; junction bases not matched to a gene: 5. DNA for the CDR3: TGTGCCAGCAGTCCGGGACAGCCTTACAATGAGCAGTTCTTC. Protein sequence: CASSPGQPYNEQFF.

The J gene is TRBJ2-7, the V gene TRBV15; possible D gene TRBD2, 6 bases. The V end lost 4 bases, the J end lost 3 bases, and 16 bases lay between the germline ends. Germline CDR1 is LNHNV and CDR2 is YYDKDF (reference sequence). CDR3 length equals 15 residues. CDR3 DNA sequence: TGTGCCACCAGCATCCCGGAGGGGTCCAACTACGAGCAGTACTTC. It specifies CATSIPEGSNYEQYF.

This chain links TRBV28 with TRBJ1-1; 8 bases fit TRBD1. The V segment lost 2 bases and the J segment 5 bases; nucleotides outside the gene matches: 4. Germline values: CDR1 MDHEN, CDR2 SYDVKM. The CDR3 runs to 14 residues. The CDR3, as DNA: TGTGCCAGCAGTTTACAGGGGGCCGGGACTGAAGCTTTCTTT. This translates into CASSLQGAGTEAFF.

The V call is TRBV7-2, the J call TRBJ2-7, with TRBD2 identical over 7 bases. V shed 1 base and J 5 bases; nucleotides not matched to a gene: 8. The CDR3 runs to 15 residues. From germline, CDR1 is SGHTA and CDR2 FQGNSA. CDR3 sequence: CASSLGYSGSHEQYF. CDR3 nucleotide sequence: TGTGCCAGCAGCTTAGGCTATAGCGGGTCCCACGAGCAGTACTTC.

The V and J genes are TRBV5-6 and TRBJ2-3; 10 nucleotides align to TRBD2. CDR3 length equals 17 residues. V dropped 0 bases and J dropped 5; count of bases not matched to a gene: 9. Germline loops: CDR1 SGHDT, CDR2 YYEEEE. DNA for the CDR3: TGTGCCAGCAGCTTGGGCGCAGAGAGCGGGAGGGTAGATACGCAGTATTTT. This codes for CASSLGAESGRVDTQYF.

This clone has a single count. The DNA of the CDR3 is TGTGCCAGCACCGACGGACAGACGAACACTGAAGCTTTCTTT. Its translation is CASTDGQTNTEAFF. This chain uses TRBV6-6 with TRBJ1-1, with a possible D match to TRBD1 (6 bases). The CDR3 loop spans 14 amino acids. The ends were cut back, 7 bases at V and 1 base at J, with 13 bases in the middle. Looked up from germline, CDR1 is MNHNY and CDR2 is SVGAGI (reference sequence).